These T cell receptor beta chains were read from a single sample in a study of blood T cell repertoires in COVID-19. Sequenced by immunoSEQ multiplex PCR; TCRdb stores in-frame clones only, minus some. The sample has some 150,000 clones, 80% to 90% seen once. The material sequenced was peripheral blood. These receptors all come from a woman aged 55-69 years with active COVID-19. Both conserved end residues are part of each CDR3. Fields, in order: J gene, clone size, V gene, D gene, CDR3 protein, CDR3 DNA. A D gene is named only where the DNA matches it firmly. For some rows the clone size is stated as once, few or many, or as a class when expanded; others skip it.

TRBJ1-2	NA	TRBV14	TRBD1	CASSYRQGPNYGYTF	TGTGCCAGCAGCTATAGACAGGGTCCTAACTATGGCTACACCTTC
TRBJ2-4	NA	TRBV28	NA	CASRPEGDKNIQYF	TGTGCCAGCAGACCCGAGGGGGACAAAAACATTCAGTACTTC
TRBJ2-5	NA	TRBV29-1	NA	CSGGQETQYF	TGCAGTGGCGGCCAAGAGACCCAGTACTTC
TRBJ2-7	NA	TRBV5-6	TRBD2	CASRPQTSGSEEQYF	TGTGCCAGCAGACCGCAAACTAGCGGGAGCGAGGAGCAGTACTTC
TRBJ2-1	NA	TRBV5-1	TRBD1	CASSFTGQVYNEQFF	TGCGCCAGCAGCTTTACGGGACAGGTCTACAATGAGCAGTTCTTC
TRBJ1-1	NA	TRBV4-3	TRBD1	CASSPRGTGNTEAFF	TGCGCCAGCAGCCCCCGGGGGACAGGGAACACTGAAGCTTTCTTT
TRBJ2-1	NA	TRBV5-5	TRBD2	CASSLWASGRRNEQFF	TGTGCCAGCAGCTTGTGGGCTAGCGGGAGGCGGAATGAGCAGTTCTTC
TRBJ2-5	NA	TRBV9	NA	CASSTGLEETQYF	TGTGCCAGCAGCACGGGACTCGAAGAGACCCAGTACTTC
TRBJ1-2	NA	TRBV19	TRBD1	CASSHGTGAGYTF	TGTGCCAGTAGCCACGGGACAGGGGCCGGCTACACCTTC
TRBJ2-7	once	TRBV7-2	NA	CASSRLSAEQYF	TGTGCCAGCAGCCGCTTGAGCGCCGAGCAGTACTTC
TRBJ1-2	NA	TRBV10-3	TRBD1	CAIKGQGGAYGYTF	TGTGCCATCAAAGGACAGGGGGGAGCCTATGGCTACACCTTC
TRBJ2-2	once	TRBV7-3	TRBD2	CASSLTSGSGTGELFF	TGTGCCAGCAGCTTAACTAGCGGGAGCGGCACCGGGGAGCTGTTTTTT
TRBJ2-6	NA	TRBV6-2/TRBV6-3	NA	CASSYHSPRISGANVLTF	TGTGCCAGCAGTTACCATAGTCCGCGAATTTCTGGGGCCAACGTCCTGACTTTC
TRBJ2-1	NA	TRBV4-1	TRBD2	CASRLAGRNEQFF	TGCGCCAGTAGACTAGCGGGACGGAATGAGCAGTTCTTC
TRBJ1-5	NA	TRBV5-6	NA	CASSLRQGNQPQHF	TGTGCCAGCAGCTTGAGGCAGGGGAATCAGCCCCAGCATTTT
TRBJ2-2	NA	TRBV9	NA	CASSVTGGLLLNTGELFF	TGTGCCAGCAGCGTCACCGGGGGGCTCCTATTAAACACCGGGGAGCTGTTTTTT
TRBJ2-3	NA	TRBV7-9	TRBD2	CASSPGTSGSWAQYF	TGTGCCAGCAGCCCCGGGACTAGCGGGAGCTGGGCGCAGTATTTT
TRBJ2-3	NA	TRBV19	TRBD2	CASSIGASGSTDTQYF	TGTGCCAGTAGTATAGGGGCTAGCGGGTCCACAGATACGCAGTATTTT
TRBJ2-2	NA	TRBV5-1	NA	CASSISGSNTGELFF	TGCGCCAGCTCCATTAGCGGAAGCAACACCGGGGAGCTGTTTTTT
TRBJ1-2	NA	TRBV2	NA	CASRTVGLDGYTF	TGTGCCAGCAGGACAGTGGGACTGGATGGCTACACCTTC
TRBJ2-2	NA	TRBV27	TRBD2	CASKAGGYPGELFF	TGTGCCAGCAAAGCGGGAGGGTACCCCGGGGAGCTGTTTTTT
TRBJ2-2	NA	TRBV2	NA	CASSQSPPTNTGELFF	TGTGCCAGCAGCCAGTCACCGCCGACGAACACCGGGGAGCTGTTTTTT
TRBJ1-2	NA	TRBV28	TRBD1	CASSLYRGQSWGYTF	TGTGCCAGCAGTTTATACAGGGGGCAGAGTTGGGGCTACACCTTC
TRBJ2-2	NA	TRBV18	NA	CASSPPVGSTGELFF	TGTGCCAGCTCACCACCGGTTGGGAGCACCGGGGAGCTGTTTTTT
TRBJ2-7	NA	TRBV11-2	TRBD1	CASSFPGTGVDEQYF	TGTGCCAGCAGCTTCCCCGGGACAGGGGTTGACGAGCAGTACTTC
TRBJ2-5	NA	TRBV19	NA	CASRNIYRAETQYF	TGTGCCAGTAGGAACATCTACAGGGCCGAGACCCAGTACTTC
TRBJ2-4	NA	TRBV7-8	TRBD1	CASSRGGLAKNIQYF	TGTGCCAGCAGCCGAGGGGGCCTAGCCAAAAACATTCAGTACTTC
TRBJ2-7	NA	TRBV27	TRBD1	CASRHSGTGLYEQYF	TGTGCCAGCAGACATTCCGGGACAGGGCTATACGAGCAGTACTTC
TRBJ1-2	NA	TRBV5-1	NA	CASSQDITYGYTF	TGCGCCAGCAGTCAGGACATTACCTATGGCTACACCTTC
TRBJ2-5	NA	TRBV18	NA	CASSPSPGSETQYF	TGTGCCAGCTCACCCTCTCCAGGGTCAGAGACCCAGTACTTC
TRBJ1-4	NA	TRBV18	NA	CASSPSAGIVNEKLFF	TGTGCCAGCTCACCGTCCGCGGGGATAGTGAATGAAAAACTGTTTTTT
TRBJ2-7	NA	TRBV15	NA	CATSRGKGGGSSYEQYF	TGTGCCACCAGCAGAGGCAAAGGGGGGGGTTCCTCCTACGAGCAGTACTTC
TRBJ1-4	NA	TRBV7-7	TRBD1	CASSLTGATNEKLFF	TGTGCTAGCAGCTTGACAGGGGCAACTAATGAAAAACTGTTTTTT
TRBJ2-1	NA	TRBV28	TRBD2	CASSSSGRGNYNEQFF	TGTGCCAGCAGCTCGAGCGGGAGGGGTAACTACAATGAGCAGTTCTTC
TRBJ1-1	NA	TRBV6-2/TRBV6-3	NA	CASSYPSPVHQAFF	TGTGCCAGCAGTTACCCCTCGCCCGTACACCAAGCTTTCTTT
TRBJ1-5	NA	TRBV28	NA	CATDRTYSNQPQHF	TGTGCCACCGACAGGACCTATAGCAATCAGCCCCAGCATTTT
TRBJ2-3	NA	TRBV28	TRBD2	CASSPPGRGRARDTQYF	TGTGCCAGCAGTCCCCCGGGTCGCGGGAGGGCCCGAGATACGCAGTATTTT
TRBJ2-2	NA	TRBV7-6	TRBD2	CASSLGPSGTNTGELFF	TGTGCCAGCAGCTTAGGCCCTAGCGGAACGAACACCGGGGAGCTGTTTTTT
TRBJ1-6	NA	TRBV6-4	NA	CASRSDSVLNSPLHF	TGTGCCAGCAGATCGGACTCGGTGTTGAATTCACCCCTCCACTTT
TRBJ2-7	once	TRBV11-2	TRBD2	CASRAQTSRAYEQYF	TGTGCCAGCAGAGCCCAGACTAGCAGGGCGTACGAGCAGTACTTC
TRBJ1-1	NA	TRBV3-1/TRBV3-2	NA	CASSQVFAMNTEAFF	TGTGCCAGCAGCCAAGTTTTCGCGATGAACACTGAAGCTTTCTTT